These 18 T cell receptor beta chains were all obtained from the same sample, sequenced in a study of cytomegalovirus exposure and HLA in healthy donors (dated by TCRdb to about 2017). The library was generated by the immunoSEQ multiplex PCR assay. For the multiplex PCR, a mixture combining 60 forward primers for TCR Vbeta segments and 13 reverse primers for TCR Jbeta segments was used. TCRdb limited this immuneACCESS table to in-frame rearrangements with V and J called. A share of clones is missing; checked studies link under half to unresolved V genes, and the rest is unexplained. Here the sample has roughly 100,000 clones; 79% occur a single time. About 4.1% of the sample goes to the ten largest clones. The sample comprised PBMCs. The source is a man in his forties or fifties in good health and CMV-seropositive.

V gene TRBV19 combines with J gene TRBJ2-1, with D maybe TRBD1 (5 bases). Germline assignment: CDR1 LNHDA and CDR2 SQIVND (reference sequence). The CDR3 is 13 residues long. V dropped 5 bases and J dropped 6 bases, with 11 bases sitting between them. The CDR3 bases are TGTGCCAGTAGTCGACAGATTCGCAATGAGCAGTTCTTC. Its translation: CASSRQIRNEQFF.

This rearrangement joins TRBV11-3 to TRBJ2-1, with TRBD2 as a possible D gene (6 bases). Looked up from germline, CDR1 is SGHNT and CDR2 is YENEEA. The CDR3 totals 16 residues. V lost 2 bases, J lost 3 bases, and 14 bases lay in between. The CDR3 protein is CASSLFGGGFYNEQFF. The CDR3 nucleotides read TGTGCCAGCAGCTTATTCGGGGGAGGCTTCTACAATGAGCAGTTCTTC.

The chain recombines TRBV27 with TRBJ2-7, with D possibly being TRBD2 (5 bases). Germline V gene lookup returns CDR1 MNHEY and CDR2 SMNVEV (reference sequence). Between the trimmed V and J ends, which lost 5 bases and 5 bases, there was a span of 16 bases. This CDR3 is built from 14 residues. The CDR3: CASSPVLGLDEQYF. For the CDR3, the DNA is TGTGCCAGCAGTCCAGTATTAGGACTTGACGAGCAGTACTTC.

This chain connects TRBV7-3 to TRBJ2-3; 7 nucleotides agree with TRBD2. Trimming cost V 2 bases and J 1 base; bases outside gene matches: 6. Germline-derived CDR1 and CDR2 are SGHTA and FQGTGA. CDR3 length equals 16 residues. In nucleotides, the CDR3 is TGTGCCAGCAGCTTATCGGGCACTAGCGGCACAGATACGCAGTATTTT. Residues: CASSLSGTSGTDTQYF.

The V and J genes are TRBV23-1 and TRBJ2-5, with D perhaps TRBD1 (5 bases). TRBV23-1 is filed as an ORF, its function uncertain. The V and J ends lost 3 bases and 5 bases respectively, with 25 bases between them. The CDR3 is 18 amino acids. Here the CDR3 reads CASSHQILRARGVETQYF. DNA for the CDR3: TGCGCCAGCAGTCATCAAATCCTCAGGGCTAGGGGTGTGGAGACCCAGTACTTC.

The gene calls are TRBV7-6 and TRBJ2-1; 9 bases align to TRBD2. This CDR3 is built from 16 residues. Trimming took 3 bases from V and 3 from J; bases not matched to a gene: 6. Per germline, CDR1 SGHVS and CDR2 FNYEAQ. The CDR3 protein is CASSLAAGGGYNEQFF. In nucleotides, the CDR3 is TGTGCCAGCAGCTTGGCCGCGGGAGGGGGCTACAATGAGCAGTTCTTC.

The CDR3 protein is CASSLVATNEKLFF. DNA of the CDR3: TGTGCCAGCTCCCTTGTAGCAACTAATGAAAAACTGTTTTTT. This sequence joins TRBV18 and TRBJ1-4, with unresolved D. Germline V gives CDR1 KGHSH, CDR2 LQKENI. The V end lost 6 bases, the J end lost 0 bases, and 8 bases lay between the germline ends. The CDR3 is made up of 14 amino acids.

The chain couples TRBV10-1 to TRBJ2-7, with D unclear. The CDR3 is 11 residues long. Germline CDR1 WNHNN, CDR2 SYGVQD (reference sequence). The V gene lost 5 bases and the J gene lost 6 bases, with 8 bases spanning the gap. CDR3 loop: CASSSSGEQYF. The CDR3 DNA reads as TGCGCCAGCAGTAGTTCGGGCGAGCAGTACTTC.

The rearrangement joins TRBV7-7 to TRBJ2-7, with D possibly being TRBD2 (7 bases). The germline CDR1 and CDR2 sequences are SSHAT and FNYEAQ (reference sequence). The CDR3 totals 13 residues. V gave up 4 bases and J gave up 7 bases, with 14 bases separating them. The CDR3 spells CASSSGGQTEQYF. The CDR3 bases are TGTGCCAGCAGCTCCGGGGGGCAGACAGAGCAGTACTTC.

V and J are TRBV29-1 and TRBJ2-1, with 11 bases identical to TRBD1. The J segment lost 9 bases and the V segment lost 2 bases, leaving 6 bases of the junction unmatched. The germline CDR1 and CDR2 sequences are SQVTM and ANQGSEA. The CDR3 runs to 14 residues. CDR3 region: CSVENGQGAIEQFF. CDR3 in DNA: TGCAGCGTTGAAAATGGACAGGGGGCTATTGAGCAGTTCTTC.

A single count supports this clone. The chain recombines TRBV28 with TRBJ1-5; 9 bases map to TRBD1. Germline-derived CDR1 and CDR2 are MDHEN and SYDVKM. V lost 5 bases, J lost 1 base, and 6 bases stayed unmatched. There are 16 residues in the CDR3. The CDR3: CASSRGTGLSNQPQHF. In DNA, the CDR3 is TGTGCCAGCAGTCGGGGGACAGGGCTGAGCAATCAGCCCCAGCATTTT.

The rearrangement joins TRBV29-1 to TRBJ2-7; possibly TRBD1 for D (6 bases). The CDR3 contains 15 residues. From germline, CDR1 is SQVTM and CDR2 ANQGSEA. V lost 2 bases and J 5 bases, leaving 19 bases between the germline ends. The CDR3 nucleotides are TGCAGCGTTGAACCAGACCAGGGGAGTGCGAACGAGCAGTACTTC. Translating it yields CSVEPDQGSANEQYF.

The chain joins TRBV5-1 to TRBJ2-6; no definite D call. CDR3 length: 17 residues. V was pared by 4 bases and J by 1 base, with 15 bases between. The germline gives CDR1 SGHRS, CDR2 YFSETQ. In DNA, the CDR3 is TGCGCCAGCAGCCCGGTTCTCCATTTATCTGGGGCCAACGTCCTGACTTTC. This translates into CASSPVLHLSGANVLTF.

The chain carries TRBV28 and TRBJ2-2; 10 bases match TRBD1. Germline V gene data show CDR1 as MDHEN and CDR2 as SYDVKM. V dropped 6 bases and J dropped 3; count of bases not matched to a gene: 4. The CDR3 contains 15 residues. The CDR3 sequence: CASRTGTGDTGELFF. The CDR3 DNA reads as TGTGCCAGCAGGACCGGGACAGGGGACACCGGGGAGCTGTTTTTT.

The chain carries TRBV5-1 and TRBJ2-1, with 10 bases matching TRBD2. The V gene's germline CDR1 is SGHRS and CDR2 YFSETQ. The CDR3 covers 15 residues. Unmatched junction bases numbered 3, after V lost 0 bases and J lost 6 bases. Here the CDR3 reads CASSLAPSGGNEQFF. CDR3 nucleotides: TGCGCCAGCAGCTTGGCCCCTAGCGGGGGCAATGAGCAGTTCTTC.

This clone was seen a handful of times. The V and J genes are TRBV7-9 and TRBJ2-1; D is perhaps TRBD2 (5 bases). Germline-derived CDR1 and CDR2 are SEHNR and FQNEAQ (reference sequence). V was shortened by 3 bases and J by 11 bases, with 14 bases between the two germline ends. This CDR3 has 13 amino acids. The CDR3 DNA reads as TGTGCCAGCAGCTTTCCCGATGGGGAGAAGCAGTTCTTC. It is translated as CASSFPDGEKQFF.

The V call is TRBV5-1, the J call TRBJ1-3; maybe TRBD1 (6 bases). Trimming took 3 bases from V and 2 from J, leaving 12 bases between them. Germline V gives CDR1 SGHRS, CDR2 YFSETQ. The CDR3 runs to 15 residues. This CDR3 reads CASSSLWTAGNTIYF. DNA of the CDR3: TGCGCCAGCAGCTCTCTATGGACAGCTGGAAACACCATATATTTT.

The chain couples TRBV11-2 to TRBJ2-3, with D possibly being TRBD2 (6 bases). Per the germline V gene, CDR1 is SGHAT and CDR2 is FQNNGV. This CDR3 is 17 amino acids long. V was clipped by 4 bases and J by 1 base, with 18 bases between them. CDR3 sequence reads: CASSSRRRGMGTDTQYF. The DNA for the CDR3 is TGTGCCAGCAGCTCCAGAAGACGCGGGATGGGCACAGATACGCAGTATTTT.